Detailed here is one TCR beta chain. What it binds is unknown. TCRdb's copy holds only in-frame clones and misses some; the assay was immunoSEQ multiplex PCR. The data show fewer than 100,000 clones, with about 85% seen just once and about 13% held by the top ten. The source of the sample is a study of T cell responses to AZD1222 COVID-19 vaccine. Findings and caveats of the study: It should be noted that donors were predominantly white British and more often female, and clonal diversity was possibly underestimated. Dominant at 160-218 and 743-854, vaccine-associated CD4 TCRs also spanned spike.

CDR3 length equals 13 residues. The germline V and J ends were trimmed by 3 bases and 10 bases, with 15 bases remaining between them. Germline V gene lookup returns CDR1 LGHNA and CDR2 YSLEER. The TCR originated in an adult in good health. Here the sequenced sample was peripheral blood, taken on day 0 of AZD1222 vaccination. The rearrangement links TRBV4-3 to TRBJ2-5; weak D call: TRBD1 (6 bases). The CDR3 spells CASSQEAQGDQYF. The CDR3 DNA follows: TGCGCCAGCAGCCAGGAAGCACAGGGCGACCAGTACTTC.